Sequencing of this TCR beta chain was carried out in a study of shared clonotypes between healthy human individuals. This CDR3 spans 12 amino acids. Germline V gives CDR1 MDHEN, CDR2 SYDVKM. V was pared by 7 bases and J by 4 bases, with 10 bases between. TCRdb's copy holds only in-frame clones and misses some; the assay was immunoSEQ multiplex PCR. The sample includes roughly 2,500,000 clones, roughly 93% of them seen just once. This chain joins TRBV28 and TRBJ1-2; D is unclear. This sequence originates from a man younger than 35 in good health. Some clones in this sample may be carry-over from other donors' samples. Sequenced material: naive CD4+ T cells from PBMCs. Subset in this sample: CD45RA+ positively selected. CDR3 DNA sequence: TGTGCCAGCACCATGGGTTCCTATGGCTACACCTTC. This encodes CASTMGSYGYTF.